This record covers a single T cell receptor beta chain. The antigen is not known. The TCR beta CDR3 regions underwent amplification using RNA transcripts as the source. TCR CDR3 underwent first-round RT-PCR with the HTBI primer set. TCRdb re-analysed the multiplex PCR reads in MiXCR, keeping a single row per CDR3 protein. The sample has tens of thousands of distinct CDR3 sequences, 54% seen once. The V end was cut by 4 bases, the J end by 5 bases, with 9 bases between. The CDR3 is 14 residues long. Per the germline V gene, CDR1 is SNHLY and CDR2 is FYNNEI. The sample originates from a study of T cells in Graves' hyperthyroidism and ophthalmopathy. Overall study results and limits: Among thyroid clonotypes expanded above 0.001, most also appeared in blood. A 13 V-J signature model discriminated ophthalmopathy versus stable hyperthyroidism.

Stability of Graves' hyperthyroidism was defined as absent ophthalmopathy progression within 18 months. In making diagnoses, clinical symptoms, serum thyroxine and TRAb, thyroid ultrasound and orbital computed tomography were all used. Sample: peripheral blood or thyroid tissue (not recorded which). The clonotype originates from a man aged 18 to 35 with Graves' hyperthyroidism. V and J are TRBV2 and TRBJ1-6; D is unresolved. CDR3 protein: CASSASGHNSPLHF. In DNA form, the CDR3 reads TGTGCCAGCAGTGCAAGTGGGCATAATTCACCCCTCCACTTT.